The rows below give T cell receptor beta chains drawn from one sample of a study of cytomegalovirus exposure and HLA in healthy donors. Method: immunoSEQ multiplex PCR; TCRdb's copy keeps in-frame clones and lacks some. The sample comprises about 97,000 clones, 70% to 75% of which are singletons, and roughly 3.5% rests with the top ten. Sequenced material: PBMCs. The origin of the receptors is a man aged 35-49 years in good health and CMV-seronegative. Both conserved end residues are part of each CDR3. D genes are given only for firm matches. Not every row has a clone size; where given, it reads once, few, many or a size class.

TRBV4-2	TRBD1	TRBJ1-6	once	TGTGCCAGCAGCCAGTATACGGGACAGGGGATATTTTCCTATAATTCACCCCTCCACTTT	CASSQYTGQGIFSYNSPLHF
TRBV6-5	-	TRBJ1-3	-	TGTGCCAGCAGTTCCGTGTACACCATATATTTT	CASSSVYTIYF
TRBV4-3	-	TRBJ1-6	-	TGCGCCAGCAGCCAATTATCCGGGACAAATTATTCACCCCTCCACTTT	CASSQLSGTNYSPLHF
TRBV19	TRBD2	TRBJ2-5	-	TGTGCCAGTAGTAGAGGAGCGGGGGGACAAGAGACCCAGTACTTC	CASSRGAGGQETQYF
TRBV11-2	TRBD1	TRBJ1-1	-	TGTGCCAGCAGCTTCCGGACAGGGGGTGATAAGAGCACTGAAGCTTTCTTT	CASSFRTGGDKSTEAFF
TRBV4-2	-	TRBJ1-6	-	TGTGCCAGCAGCCCCCACCCAGGAAACTATAATTCACCCCTCCACTTT	CASSPHPGNYNSPLHF
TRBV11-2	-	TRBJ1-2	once	TGTGCCAGCAGCCCGGGTGGTGGCTACACCTTC	CASSPGGGYTF
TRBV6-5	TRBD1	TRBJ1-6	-	TGTGCCAGCAGTTACGGGGACAGGGTATCGTCACCCCTCCACTTT	CASSYGDRVSSPLHF
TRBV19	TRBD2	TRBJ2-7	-	TGTGCCAGTAGTATAGCAGCGGGGCTCTACGAGCAGTACTTC	CASSIAAGLYEQYF
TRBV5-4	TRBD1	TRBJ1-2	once	TGTGCCAGCAGCCGGGACAGGGTTTACTATGGCTACACCTTC	CASSRDRVYYGYTF
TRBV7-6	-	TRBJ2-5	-	TGTGCCAGCAGCCCCCAGACAAGCGGGGAGACCCAGTACTTC	CASSPQTSGETQYF
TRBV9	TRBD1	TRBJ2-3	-	TGTGCCAGCAGCGTGCCCGGGACAGAGTCCACAGATACGCAGTATTTT	CASSVPGTESTDTQYF
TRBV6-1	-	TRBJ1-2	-	TGTGCCAGCAGTGAAATAGAAGGGGTCTATGGCTACACCTTC	CASSEIEGVYGYTF
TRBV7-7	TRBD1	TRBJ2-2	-	TGTGCCAGCAGCTTAGAACAGGGGGGCCTCACCGGGGAGCTGTTTTTT	CASSLEQGGLTGELFF
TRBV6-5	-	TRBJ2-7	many	TGTGCCAGCAGAAGACGGGACATGACACACGAGCAGTACTTC	CASRRRDMTHEQYF
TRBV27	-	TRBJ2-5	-	TGTGCCAGCAGTTCGGGGGTACGTGGCCAGACCCAGTACTTC	CASSSGVRGQTQYF
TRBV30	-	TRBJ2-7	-	TGTGCCTGGAGCCCAGATTGGGGGGGCCACGAGCAGTACTTC	CAWSPDWGGHEQYF
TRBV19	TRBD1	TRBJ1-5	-	TGTGCCAGTTCCGAATTTTCAGGGGGCGATCAGCCCCAGCATTTT	CASSEFSGGDQPQHF
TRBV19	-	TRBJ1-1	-	TGTGCCAGTAGCCAGACCGGAAGGGGAACTGAAGCTTTCTTT	CASSQTGRGTEAFF
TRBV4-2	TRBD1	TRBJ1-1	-	TGTGCCAGCAGCCAAGAAACCGGACAGGGGGCGCCCACTGAAGCTTTCTTT	CASSQETGQGAPTEAFF
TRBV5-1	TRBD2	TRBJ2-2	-	TGCGCCAGCAGGCGAGCGGGGGGCACGAACACCGGGGAGCTGTTTTTT	CASRRAGGTNTGELFF